These T cell receptor beta chains were read from a single sample in a study of shared clonotypes between healthy human individuals. Repertoires were generated with immunoSEQ multiplex PCR, while TCRdb's copy carries only in-frame clones and drops some. The sample holds around 600,000 clones; 95% to 98% are singletons and the top ten take 0.3%. Input material: naive CD8+ T cells sorted from blood. The origin of the receptors is a man younger than 45 in good health. CDR3s include the opening cysteine and the closing phenylalanine or tryptophan. Fields, in order: clone size, J gene, V gene, D gene, CDR3 DNA, CDR3 protein. D genes are given only for firm matches. Expanded clones are given a class, and other clones once, few, many or no size at all.

clone_size: once; j_call: TRBJ2-7; v_call: TRBV19; d_call: NA; cdr3_nt: TGTGCCAGTAGTATAGATGGCAGCAGGTCCGAGCAGTACTTC; cdr3_aa: CASSIDGSRSEQYF
clone_size: NA; j_call: TRBJ2-1; v_call: TRBV5-8; d_call: NA; cdr3_nt: TGTGCCAGCAGCTTGGAGGTCAGCTCCTACAATGAGCAGTTCTTC; cdr3_aa: CASSLEVSSYNEQFF
clone_size: NA; j_call: TRBJ1-4; v_call: TRBV7-9; d_call: TRBD1; cdr3_nt: TGTGCCAGCAGCTCGGGACAGGTGGAACTGTTTTTT; cdr3_aa: CASSSGQVELFF
clone_size: NA; j_call: TRBJ1-5; v_call: TRBV27; d_call: TRBD1; cdr3_nt: TGTGCCAGCAGTTCAGACAGGGACAATCAGCCCCAGCATTTT; cdr3_aa: CASSSDRDNQPQHF
clone_size: NA; j_call: TRBJ2-7; v_call: TRBV19; d_call: TRBD1; cdr3_nt: TGTGCCAGTAGTATATTACAGGGGGCCTCCTACGAGCAGTACTTC; cdr3_aa: CASSILQGASYEQYF
clone_size: NA; j_call: TRBJ2-2; v_call: TRBV27; d_call: NA; cdr3_nt: TGTGCCAGCAGCTCTGTTGCGGCTCCCGGGGAGCTGTTTTTT; cdr3_aa: CASSSVAAPGELFF
clone_size: NA; j_call: TRBJ2-1; v_call: TRBV19; d_call: TRBD1; cdr3_nt: TGTGCCAGTAGTATGAGCCTCGACAGGGCCCATGAGCAGTTCTTC; cdr3_aa: CASSMSLDRAHEQFF
clone_size: NA; j_call: TRBJ1-2; v_call: TRBV6-1; d_call: NA; cdr3_nt: TGTGCCAGCCTTCCTGCGTGGAGGGTTGGCTACACCTTC; cdr3_aa: CASLPAWRVGYTF
clone_size: NA; j_call: TRBJ1-2; v_call: TRBV28; d_call: NA; cdr3_nt: TGTGCCAGCAACAACAGAGAGGTGGATGTCTACGGCTACACCTTC; cdr3_aa: CASNNREVDVYGYTF
clone_size: NA; j_call: TRBJ2-5; v_call: TRBV7-3; d_call: TRBD1; cdr3_nt: TGTGCCAGCAGCCTTACAGGGGGGAGAGAGACCCAGTACTTC; cdr3_aa: CASSLTGGRETQYF
clone_size: NA; j_call: TRBJ2-1; v_call: TRBV25-1; d_call: NA; cdr3_nt: TGTGCCAGCAGTGAATGCGTGGACTCCGGATGGTACAATGAGCAGTTCTTC; cdr3_aa: CASSECVDSGWYNEQFF
clone_size: NA; j_call: TRBJ1-5; v_call: TRBV15; d_call: NA; cdr3_nt: TGTGCCACCAGCGCCTACAGGGCCGACGGGCAGCCCCAGCATTTT; cdr3_aa: CATSAYRADGQPQHF
clone_size: NA; j_call: TRBJ2-3; v_call: TRBV7-6; d_call: TRBD2; cdr3_nt: TGTGCCAGCAGCTTAGCGCATTTAGCGGGAGATGTAGATACGCAGTATTTT; cdr3_aa: CASSLAHLAGDVDTQYF
clone_size: NA; j_call: TRBJ2-2; v_call: TRBV7-9; d_call: TRBD1; cdr3_nt: TGTGCCAGCAGCTTCCCTACGGGTGCAGGGGGCAACACCGGGGAGCTGTTTTTT; cdr3_aa: CASSFPTGAGGNTGELFF
clone_size: NA; j_call: TRBJ2-1; v_call: TRBV29-1; d_call: TRBD1; cdr3_nt: TGCAGCGCCTGGGGACAGGACCTTGCTCCGAATGAGCAGTTCTTC; cdr3_aa: CSAWGQDLAPNEQFF
clone_size: NA; j_call: TRBJ1-1; v_call: TRBV19; d_call: TRBD1; cdr3_nt: TGTGCCAGTAGGAGAGGACAGGGGAGTTGGGCTTTCTTT; cdr3_aa: CASRRGQGSWAFF
clone_size: NA; j_call: TRBJ2-3; v_call: TRBV6-6; d_call: NA; cdr3_nt: TGTGCCAGCAGCCGAGGGCGAGGCGATACGCAGTATTTT; cdr3_aa: CASSRGRGDTQYF
clone_size: NA; j_call: TRBJ2-5; v_call: TRBV6-6; d_call: NA; cdr3_nt: TGTGCCAGCAGTACCTTTCCCTCTCTGGGGGAGACCCAGTACTTC; cdr3_aa: CASSTFPSLGETQYF
clone_size: NA; j_call: TRBJ2-7; v_call: TRBV21-1; d_call: NA; cdr3_nt: NA; cdr3_aa: CASSKGRVASGSYGSYEQYF
clone_size: once; j_call: TRBJ2-4; v_call: TRBV4-1; d_call: TRBD1; cdr3_nt: TGCGCCAGCAGCCCCTCGGACAGGGGGATCACCAAAAACATTCAGTACTTC; cdr3_aa: CASSPSDRGITKNIQYF
clone_size: NA; j_call: TRBJ2-4; v_call: TRBV6-6; d_call: NA; cdr3_nt: TGTGCCAGCAGAGACCGACGGGATATAGCCAAAAACATTCAGTACTTC; cdr3_aa: CASRDRRDIAKNIQYF
clone_size: NA; j_call: TRBJ2-7; v_call: TRBV27; d_call: TRBD2; cdr3_nt: TGTGCCAGCAGTTTCGGGCTAGCGGCCTACGAGCAGTACTTC; cdr3_aa: CASSFGLAAYEQYF
clone_size: few; j_call: TRBJ2-7; v_call: TRBV7-2; d_call: TRBD1; cdr3_nt: TGTGCCAGCAGCTCCACGACAGGGGTTTACGAGCAGTACTTC; cdr3_aa: CASSSTTGVYEQYF
clone_size: NA; j_call: TRBJ2-7; v_call: TRBV6-6; d_call: NA; cdr3_nt: TGTGCCAGCACTCCCGTAGAGGAGCAGTACTTC; cdr3_aa: CASTPVEEQYF
clone_size: NA; j_call: TRBJ2-3; v_call: TRBV6-5; d_call: TRBD2; cdr3_nt: TGTGCCAGCAGTCTAACTAGCGGGGGCACAGATACGCAGTATTTT; cdr3_aa: CASSLTSGGTDTQYF
clone_size: NA; j_call: TRBJ2-7; v_call: TRBV19; d_call: TRBD2; cdr3_nt: TGTGCCAGTAGTATAGATCCGGTTTCTACTAGCGGGAGATCCGACGAGCAGTACTTC; cdr3_aa: CASSIDPVSTSGRSDEQYF
clone_size: NA; j_call: TRBJ2-7; v_call: TRBV7-7; d_call: TRBD2; cdr3_nt: TGTGCCAGCAGCCCATGGAGGGGGGCTAGCGGGATGAACGAGCAGTACTTC; cdr3_aa: CASSPWRGASGMNEQYF
clone_size: NA; j_call: TRBJ2-7; v_call: TRBV29-1; d_call: NA; cdr3_nt: TGCAGCGTGGGCGGGTTACCCTACGAGCAGTACTTC; cdr3_aa: CSVGGLPYEQYF
clone_size: NA; j_call: TRBJ1-2; v_call: TRBV2; d_call: NA; cdr3_nt: TGTGCCAGCAGTGAGACTAGTGACAGGAGTGTCTATGGCTACACCTTC; cdr3_aa: CASSETSDRSVYGYTF
clone_size: NA; j_call: TRBJ1-4; v_call: TRBV10-2; d_call: TRBD1; cdr3_nt: TGCGCCAGCAGCAGACAGGGGAAAAATGAAAAACTGTTTTTT; cdr3_aa: CASSRQGKNEKLFF
clone_size: NA; j_call: TRBJ2-1; v_call: TRBV7-8; d_call: TRBD2; cdr3_nt: TGTGCCAGCAGCTTAGTTTCTAGCGGGAGGGCCAGGGTATACAATGAGCAGTTCTTC; cdr3_aa: CASSLVSSGRARVYNEQFF
clone_size: NA; j_call: TRBJ2-3; v_call: TRBV15; d_call: NA; cdr3_nt: TGTGCCACCAGCAGTTTAAGAGGCACAGATACGCAGTATTTT; cdr3_aa: CATSSLRGTDTQYF
clone_size: NA; j_call: TRBJ2-1; v_call: TRBV11-2; d_call: NA; cdr3_nt: TGTGCCAGCAGCACCCTGGGTGGCGCAGGAGGGGAGCAGTTCTTC; cdr3_aa: CASSTLGGAGGEQFF
clone_size: NA; j_call: TRBJ2-1; v_call: TRBV7-3; d_call: NA; cdr3_nt: TGTGCCAGCAGCTTAAAGGCGGTGGTGGGATCCTACAATGAGCAGTTCTTC; cdr3_aa: CASSLKAVVGSYNEQFF
clone_size: NA; j_call: TRBJ2-5; v_call: TRBV29-1; d_call: NA; cdr3_nt: TGCAGCGTAGAGGCAGCCCGGGGAGAGACCCAGTACTTC; cdr3_aa: CSVEAARGETQYF
clone_size: NA; j_call: TRBJ1-1; v_call: TRBV27; d_call: NA; cdr3_nt: TGTGCCAGCAGCGCCGGGTTTAGTATCACTGAAGCTTTCTTT; cdr3_aa: CASSAGFSITEAFF
clone_size: NA; j_call: TRBJ2-7; v_call: TRBV7-9; d_call: TRBD1; cdr3_nt: TGTGCCAGCAGCTCGACAGGGGAAAATGATTACGAGCAGTACTTC; cdr3_aa: CASSSTGENDYEQYF
clone_size: NA; j_call: TRBJ2-7; v_call: TRBV4-1; d_call: TRBD2; cdr3_nt: TGCGCCAGCAGCCAAAGTCCCCCCCTGGAGGGAGGGAAGTACGAGCAGTACTTC; cdr3_aa: CASSQSPPLEGGKYEQYF
clone_size: NA; j_call: TRBJ2-7; v_call: TRBV29-1; d_call: TRBD2; cdr3_nt: TGCAGCGTTGAAGTACTAGCGGGAGGAGGGGGAGGTTCCTACGAGCAGTACTTC; cdr3_aa: CSVEVLAGGGGGSYEQYF